This TCR beta chain came from a study of blood T cell repertoires in COVID-19. Within 2 weeks before study entry, exposed participants met a COVID-19 case. Germline V lookup: CDR1 SGHTA, CDR2 FQGNSA. This CDR3 is built from 13 residues. V dropped 4 bases and J dropped 6; count of bases not matched to a gene: 6. Sequencing used immunoSEQ multiplex PCR; TCRdb keeps in-frame clones, though not all of them. In the table there are about 220,000 clones, 90% of which are singletons. The table lists this clone with a count of one. This TCR came from a man aged 25-45 years who had been exposed to COVID-19. V is TRBV7-2 and J is TRBJ2-7, with 7 bases that match TRBD2. The sequencing input was PBMCs or T cells enriched from blood (not recorded which). CDR3: CASSSGGRGEQYF. CDR3 DNA sequence: TGTGCCAGCAGCTCAGGAGGGAGGGGCGAGCAGTACTTC. The complete variable domain, with remaining parts taken from reference TRBV7-2 and TRBJ2-7, reads GAGVSQSPSNKVTEKGKDVELRCDPISGHTALYWYRQSLGQGLEFLIYFQGNSAPDKSGLPSDRFSAERTGGSVSTLTIQRTQQEDSAVYLCASSSGGRGEQYFGPGTRLTVT.